This T cell receptor beta chain was sequenced in a study of cytomegalovirus exposure and HLA in healthy donors. This clone showed up just a few times. Per germline, CDR1 MNHEY and CDR2 SMNVEV (reference sequence). The trim removed 5 bases at V and 1 base at J, leaving 8 bases unmatched. This CDR3 has 15 amino acids. Primers: 60 Vbeta forward and 13 Jbeta reverse. Profiled with immunoSEQ multiplex PCR; TCRdb holds only in-frame clones, not every one. The repertoire consists of around 120,000 clones, with about 74% occurring once and the leading ten covering about 2.5%. This receptor was obtained from a woman in her thirties or forties in good health and CMV-seropositive. The rearrangement joins TRBV27 to TRBJ2-7; 7 bases agree with TRBD2. Input material: PBMCs. CDR3 nucleotides: TGTGCCAGCAGTGAAGCGGGGCCCGGTTCCTACGAGCAGTACTTC. It is translated as CASSEAGPGSYEQYF.